The 27 T cell receptor beta chains presented below share a single source sample, sequenced in a study of CD8+CD57+ T cells in acquired aplastic anemia. Investigators profiled TCR beta VDJ and CDR3 from genomic DNA template. TCRdb itself ran the reads through MiXCR, one entry per CDR3 protein. Of a few hundred thousand distinct CDR3 sequences listed, 50% to 70% were seen once; the top ten hold 7% to 9%. Sequenced: sorted CD4+, CD8+, or CD8+CD57+ T cells (not recorded which) from PBMCs. Receptors originate from a human donor with severe aplastic anemia or a healthy control (not recorded which).

Concerning this clonotype itself: This CDR3 fails to terminate in the conserved phenylalanine or tryptophan, so it likely reflects a read error. V gene TRBV7-2 combines with J gene TRBJ2-5, with 11 bases that match TRBD2. This CDR3 comprises 15 residues. Germline CDR1 SGHTA, CDR2 FQGNSA. The trim removed 0 bases at V and 5 bases at J, leaving 2 bases unmatched. CDR3 DNA sequence: TGTGCCAGCAGCTTAGCGTCTAGCGGGGGGGAGACCCAGTACCTC. The encoded protein is CASSLASSGGETQYL.

The chain carries TRBV7-9 and TRBJ1-5, with unresolved D. V was clipped by 1 base and J by 4 bases, with 5 bases between them. Germline V gene sequence: CDR1 SEHNR, CDR2 FQNEAQ (reference sequence). The CDR3 has 13 amino acids. The CDR3: CASSLDENQPQHF. The CDR3 nucleotides read TGTGCCAGCAGCTTAGACGAGAATCAGCCCCAGCATTTT.

Remarks on this clonotype: Here the CDR3 omits its conserved ending phenylalanine or tryptophan, so a read error is the likely source. This rearrangement joins TRBV7-8 to TRBJ1-1; D perhaps matches TRBD1 (6 bases). Between the trimmed V and J ends, which lost 0 bases and 3 bases, there was a span of 14 bases. The CDR3 spans 16 residues. In germline, CDR1 is SGHVS, CDR2 FQNEAQ. CDR3 region: CASSLAGDKLYTEAFL. The CDR3 region has the DNA TGTGCCAGCAGCTTAGCGGGGGACAAGCTTTACACTGAAGCTTTCCTT.

This clonotype was counted ten times or more. The V and J genes are TRBV10-3 and TRBJ2-7; the D call may be TRBD1 or TRBD2 (6 bases each). CDR1 ENHRY and CDR2 SYGVKD come from the germline V gene. V shed 0 bases and J shed 3 bases, with 18 bases lying between them. The CDR3 spans 17 residues. This chain's CDR3 is CAISESAGAGIVYEQYF. As DNA, the CDR3 is TGTGCCATCAGTGAGTCCGCAGGGGCGGGGATCGTCTACGAGCAGTACTTC.

This clonotype was seen repeatedly, ten times or more. V gene TRBV7-2 combines with J gene TRBJ2-7; D is ambiguous. V lost 5 bases to trimming and J lost 3 bases, with 17 bases between them. Per the germline V gene, CDR1 is SGHTA and CDR2 is FQGNSA. CDR3 size: 15 residues. CDR3 DNA: TGTGCCAGCAGCCCCGACCTCAGACCCCTCTACGAGCAGTACTTC. Translating it yields CASSPDLRPLYEQYF.

CDR3 sequence (DNA): TGTGCCATCAGCGGTGGCGCTCCAGCCTACGAGCAGTACTTC. This encodes CAISGGAPAYEQYF. The gene calls are TRBV10-3 and TRBJ2-7, with unresolved D. Trimming took off 6 bases at V and 2 bases at J, with 14 bases between the two ends. The CDR3 spans 14 residues. Germline V gene lookup returns CDR1 ENHRY and CDR2 SYGVKD.

This chain connects TRBV19 to TRBJ1-4; 10 nucleotides agree with TRBD1. The V gene end was trimmed by 4 bases and the J gene end by 8 bases; junction bases not matched to a gene: 7. Germline CDR1 LNHDA, CDR2 SQIVND (reference sequence). The CDR3 totals 15 residues. CDR3 bases: TGTGCCAGTAGTACCCCCGGGACAGGGGACGAAAAACTGTTTTTT. Its protein is CASSTPGTGDEKLFF.

The chain employs TRBV19 and TRBJ2-1; 13 nucleotides align to TRBD2. Germline V lookup: CDR1 LNHDA, CDR2 SQIVND (reference sequence). With 4 bases clipped from V and 9 bases from J, the junction kept 6 bases outside the gene matches. This CDR3 region has 15 residues. The CDR3 bases are TGTGCCAGTAGTACCGGACTAGCGGGAGCGGGTGAGCAGTTCTTC. Protein sequence: CASSTGLAGAGEQFF.

This clonotype was recorded only once. The chain carries TRBV20-1 and TRBJ1-6; D might be TRBD1 (6 bases). The CDR3 totals 14 residues. The germline V and J ends were trimmed by 1 base and 7 bases, with 11 bases remaining between them. CDR1 and CDR2 (germline): DFQATT, SNEGSKA (reference sequence). The CDR3 DNA sequence: TGCAGTGCTAGAGCCGGGACAAGGAATTCACCCCTCCACTTT. Its translation: CSARAGTRNSPLHF.

Remarks on this clonotype: One end of the junction is discordant with germline, which a read error may explain. The chain carries TRBV7-2 and TRBJ1-1; the D gene is possibly TRBD1 (6 bases). CDR3 length: 18 amino acids. From germline, CDR1 is SGHTA and CDR2 FQGNSA. CDR3 bases: TGTGCCAGCAGCTTAGGGCGTGCGAGGACAGAATTGAACATTGAAGCTTTCTTT. Protein sequence: CASSLGRARTELNIEAFF. The complete variable domain, with remaining parts taken from reference TRBV7-2 and TRBJ1-1, reads GAGVSQSPSNKVTEKGKDVELRCDPISGHTALYWYRQSLGQGLEFLIYFQGNSAPDKSGLPSDRFSAERTGGSVSTLTIQRTQQEDSAVYLCASSLGRARTELNIEAFFGQGTRLTVV.

The chain employs TRBV20-1 and TRBJ2-5; D assignment may be TRBD1 or TRBD2 (5 bases each). There are 15 residues in the CDR3. The germline gives CDR1 DFQATT, CDR2 SNEGSKA (reference sequence). The ends were cut back, 0 bases at V and 5 bases at J, with 16 bases in the middle. The CDR3 region has the DNA TGCAGTGCTAGAGATCCTCTCGGGGCAGGGGAGACCCAGTACTTC. This gives the protein CSARDPLGAGETQYF.

The chain has TRBV6-2 or TRBV6-3 and TRBJ1-1; maybe TRBD1 (6 bases). The ends were cut back, 5 bases at V and 6 bases at J, with 10 bases in the middle. CDR1 MNHEY and CDR2 SVGEGT come from the germline V gene. The CDR3 is made up of 12 amino acids. Here the CDR3 reads CASSGRTAEAFF. Here the CDR3 DNA reads TGTGCCAGCAGTGGAAGGACAGCTGAAGCTTTCTTT.

The CDR3 coding sequence is TGCAGTGCTAGAGAGTGGGCCGAGGGCTACACCTTC. It yields the protein CSAREWAEGYTF. The V call is TRBV20-1, the J call TRBJ1-2, with D unresolved. CDR1 and CDR2 (germline): DFQATT, SNEGSKA (reference sequence). The CDR3 is 12 amino acids. Deletions cut 0 bases from V and 8 bases from J, with 10 bases between.

This chain uses TRBV20-1 with TRBJ1-6; the D is unclear. CDR1 is DFQATT and CDR2 is SNEGSKA in the germline V gene (reference sequence). The CDR3 is made up of 15 amino acids. Trimming pared 5 bases from V and 2 bases from J, leaving 13 bases between. The CDR3 loop reads CSAPLDRAYNSPLHF. For the CDR3, the DNA is TGCAGTGCTCCACTCGATAGGGCCTATAATTCACCCCTCCACTTT.

This clonotype was seen repeatedly, ten times or more. The CDR3 loop reads CASSQIGQGNSEKLFF. CDR3 nucleotide sequence: TGTGCCAGCAGCCAGATCGGACAGGGGAATAGTGAAAAACTGTTTTTT. This chain uses TRBV14 with TRBJ1-4; the match to TRBD1 covers 9 bases. The V gene end was trimmed by 3 bases and the J gene end by 7 bases; junction bases not matched to a gene: 9. Germline values: CDR1 SGHDN, CDR2 FVKESK. The CDR3 contains 16 residues.

The chain recombines TRBV5-6 with TRBJ2-5; possibly TRBD1 or TRBD2 for D (5 bases each). CDR1 and CDR2 (germline): SGHDT, YYEEEE. The CDR3 loop spans 18 amino acids. V shed 1 base and J shed 1 base, with 20 bases lying between them. The CDR3 bases are TGTGCCAGCAGCTTGTCCAACGTGGGACCCCACTCCCAAGAGACCCAGTACTTC. Translating gives CASSLSNVGPHSQETQYF.

The V gene is TRBV12-3 or TRBV12-4, the J gene TRBJ1-2; tentative D call: TRBD1 (5 bases). The V end was cut by 5 bases, the J end by 1 base, with 14 bases between. CDR3 length: 15 amino acids. CDR3 sequence reads: CASSQSGPNNYGYTF. CDR3 sequence (DNA): TGTGCCAGCAGTCAATCGGGACCGAATAACTATGGCTACACCTTC.

The V call is TRBV20-1, the J call TRBJ2-5; 10 bases are a match to TRBD2. Trimming took 0 bases from V and 2 from J; bases not matched to a gene: 6. CDR1 and CDR2 from the germline V gene are DFQATT and SNEGSKA (reference sequence). The CDR3 extends over 16 amino acids. DNA of the CDR3: TGCAGTGCTAGAGATCGGCTAGCGGGGGCTCAAGAGACCCAGTACTTC. Encoded protein: CSARDRLAGAQETQYF.

This clonotype was detected ten times or more. The CDR3: CASSVDPGGIIEGYTF. CDR3 in DNA: TGTGCCAGCAGCGTAGACCCGGGCGGCATAATTGAAGGCTACACCTTC. The chain couples TRBV9 to TRBJ1-2, with D uncertain. The CDR3 runs 16 residues. Germline-derived CDR1 and CDR2 are SGDLS and YYNGEE. Trimming pared 0 bases from V and 8 bases from J, leaving 20 bases between.

The chain is built from TRBV7-9 and TRBJ2-5; no clear D. CDR1 and CDR2 (germline): SEHNR, FQNEAQ (reference sequence). The CDR3 runs to 14 residues. V lost 4 bases, J lost 4 bases, and 13 bases lay in between. The CDR3, as DNA: TGTGCCAGCAGCTCCATACAAGGCAGAGAGACCCAGTACTTC. Translation: CASSSIQGRETQYF.

This clonotype was observed a handful of times. CDR3 in amino acids: CASSLDQGSNQPQHF. The CDR3, as DNA: TGTGCCAGCAGTTTGGATCAAGGGAGCAATCAGCCCCAGCATTTT. This sequence joins TRBV27 and TRBJ1-5; D not certain. Between the trimmed V and J ends, which lost 3 bases and 1 base, there was a span of 10 bases. The CDR3 is 15 residues long. Germline CDR1 is MNHEY and CDR2 is SMNVEV (reference sequence).

The table lists this clonotype with a few counts. A much larger clone differs by one base, so this may be a read error. J is TRBJ2-5 and V is TRBV5-1, with D maybe TRBD2 (6 bases). Germline loops: CDR1 SGHRS, CDR2 YFSETQ. V gave up 3 bases and J gave up 3 bases, with 12 bases separating them. The CDR3 has 14 amino acids. The CDR3 region has the DNA TGCGCCAGCAGCTCGCGGGGTTCTGAAGAGACCCAGTACTTC. Protein product: CASSSRGSEETQYF.

The chain has TRBV12-5 and TRBJ1-5; perhaps TRBD1 as D (5 bases). The CDR3 sequence is 15 residues long. Germline CDR1 is LGHNT and CDR2 is FRNRAP. V lost 1 base and J 3 bases, leaving 10 bases between the germline ends. CDR3 sequence (DNA): TGTGCTAGTGGTTTGGGGCAGGGAAACAATCAGCCCCAGCATTTT. Its protein is CASGLGQGNNQPQHF.

Comment on this clonotype: Compared with germline, one end of the junction differs, possibly owing to a read error. The V and J genes are TRBV15 and TRBJ1-1, with D unresolved. The CDR3 is made up of 13 amino acids. Germline values: CDR1 LNHNV, CDR2 YYDKDF (reference sequence). The CDR3 DNA is TGCGCCACCAGCAGAGAACAGAGGACTGAAGCTTTCTTT. The encoded protein is CATSREQRTEAFF.

This clonotype has at least ten counts. V and J are TRBV24-1 and TRBJ2-3; TRBD2 agrees at 9 bases. Losses at the gene ends were 4 bases for V and 4 bases for J; bases not matched to a gene: 8. The germline CDR1 and CDR2 sequences are KGHDR and SFDVKD. The CDR3 is made up of 16 amino acids. DNA of the CDR3: TGTGCCACCAGTGACTCGCGGGGGGGCTACGCAGATACGCAGTATTTT. It yields the protein CATSDSRGGYADTQYF.

The chain is built from TRBV28 and TRBJ1-4; perhaps TRBD1 as D (6 bases). The CDR3 sequence is 15 residues long. CDR1 is MDHEN and CDR2 is SYDVKM in the germline V gene. V was cut by 6 bases and J by 0 bases, with 11 bases left in between. The DNA for the CDR3 is TGTGCCAGCAGGGCCCAGGGGCCAACTAATGAAAAACTGTTTTTT. Translating gives CASRAQGPTNEKLFF.

To note about this clonotype: Germline and junction disagree at one end, which may indicate a read error. The chain employs TRBV7-7 and TRBJ1-1, with 7 bases identical to TRBD1. Germline V CDR1 and CDR2: SSHAT, FNYEAQ (reference sequence). The CDR3 has 16 amino acids. The CDR3 loop reads CASSSGTAQYLPEAFF. In DNA, the CDR3 is TGTGCTAGCAGCTCAGGGACAGCCCAGTATTTACCTGAAGCTTTCTTT.